Included here is one T cell receptor beta chain sequence, with context. Its target is not known. The V segment lost 5 bases and the J segment 0 bases; nucleotides outside the gene matches: 13. CDR3 length equals 19 residues. Looked up from germline, CDR1 is SGHVS and CDR2 is FNYEAQ. This sample was taken from a study of naive and memory T cell subsets. Study outcomes and limitations: Naive repertoires, especially CD8, held a few larger clonotypes, possibly memory cells re-expressing CD45RA.

Both TRBC1 and TRBC2 were covered by a beta constant-region primer of two equimolar oligonucleotides. Ligation attached a single-stranded oligonucleotide with a 12-nucleotide UMI and the SP2 primer to the cDNA 3' end. MiXCR, applied by TCRdb to the UMI-ligation and nested PCR reads, yields one record per CDR3 protein. The sample records 120,000 to 150,000 distinct CDR3 sequences, approximately 15% being singletons. CMV status came from CD4+ IFNgamma after overnight CMV lysate stimulation. Cells stained for CD3, CD4, CD8, CD45RA and CD27 were sorted into four subsets. Sequencing was done on a sample of naive CD4+ T cells from blood. This chain links TRBV7-6 with TRBJ1-3, with 10 bases fitting TRBD1. The sequence derives from a human donor in good health. The CDR3 nucleotides are TGTGCCAGCAGCCCACTCCGGGACAGGGGTTTCAGCTCTGGAAACACCATATATTTT. It specifies CASSPLRDRGFSSGNTIYF.